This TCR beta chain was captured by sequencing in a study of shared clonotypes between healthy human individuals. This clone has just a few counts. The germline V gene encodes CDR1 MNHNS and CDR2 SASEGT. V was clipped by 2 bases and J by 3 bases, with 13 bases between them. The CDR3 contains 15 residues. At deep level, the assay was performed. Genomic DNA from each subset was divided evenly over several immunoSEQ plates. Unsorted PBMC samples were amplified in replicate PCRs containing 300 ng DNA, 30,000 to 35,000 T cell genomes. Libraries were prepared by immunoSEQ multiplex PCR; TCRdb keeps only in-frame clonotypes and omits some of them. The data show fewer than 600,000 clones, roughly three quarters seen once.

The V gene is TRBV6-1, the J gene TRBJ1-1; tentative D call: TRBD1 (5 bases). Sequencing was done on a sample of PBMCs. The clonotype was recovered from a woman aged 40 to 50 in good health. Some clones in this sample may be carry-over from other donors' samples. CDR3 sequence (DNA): TGTGCCAGCAGTGAAAGGAGGGGTATAGACACTGAAGCTTTCTTT. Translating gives CASSERRGIDTEAFF.